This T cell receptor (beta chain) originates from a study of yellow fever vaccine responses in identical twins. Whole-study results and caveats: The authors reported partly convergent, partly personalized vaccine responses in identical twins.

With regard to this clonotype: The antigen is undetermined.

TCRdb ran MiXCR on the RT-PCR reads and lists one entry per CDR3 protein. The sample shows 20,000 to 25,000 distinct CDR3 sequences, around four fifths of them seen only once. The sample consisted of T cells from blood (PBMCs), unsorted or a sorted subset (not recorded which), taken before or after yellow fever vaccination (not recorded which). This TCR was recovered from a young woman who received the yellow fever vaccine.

CDR3 protein: CSARDPGELFF. The CDR3 DNA sequence: TGCAGCGCCCGGGACCCCGGGGAGCTGTTTTTT. The chain uses TRBV29-1 and TRBJ2-2, with D tentatively TRBD1 or TRBD2 (5 bases each). The CDR3 has 11 amino acids. Germline V gives CDR1 SQVTM, CDR2 ANQGSEA. Deletions cut 7 bases from V and 6 bases from J, with 9 bases between.